These 10 T cell receptor beta chains were all obtained from the same sample, sequenced in a study of blood T cells in healthy people across ages. Together with a sample-barcoded 5' primer, a J-beta primer mix was included in a second PCR lasting roughly 6 to 12 cycles. A single record per CDR3 protein comes from TCRdb applying MiXCR to the 5' RACE reads. Of 780,000 or so distinct CDR3 sequences listed, roughly three fifths are singletons. Specimen: blood. These receptors came from a man aged 40-55 years in good health.

The chain uses TRBV12-3 or TRBV12-4 and TRBJ1-4, with a tentative D call TRBD1 (6 bases). Trimming cost V 3 bases and J 8 bases, with 10 bases left between them. This CDR3 region has 13 residues. CDR3 region: CASSFIGGEKLFF. For the CDR3, the DNA is TGTGCCAGCAGTTTCATCGGGGGCGAAAAACTGTTTTTT.

This clonotype was detected a few times. V gene TRBV29-1 combines with J gene TRBJ1-1, with a possible D match to TRBD1 (6 bases). V dropped 3 bases and J dropped 1 base, with 9 bases sitting between them. The CDR3 covers 13 residues. CDR1 SQVTM and CDR2 ANQGSEA come from the germline V gene. CDR3 nucleotide sequence: TGCAGCGTTGAGACAGGAGGGAACACTGAAGCTTTCTTT. Protein product: CSVETGGNTEAFF.

With regard to this clonotype: An end of the junction does not agree with germline; a read error may underlie this. The CDR3 reads CVSSFSGAPETQYF. CDR3 bases: TGTGTCAGCAGTTTTTCAGGGGCCCCAGAGACTCAGTACTTC. The chain recombines TRBV6-5 with TRBJ2-5; a possible D gene is TRBD1 (6 bases). The germline V gene has CDR1 MNHEY and CDR2 SVGAGI. This CDR3 has 14 amino acids.

The gene calls are TRBV25-1 and TRBJ1-6; tentative D call: TRBD1 (6 bases). The germline CDR1 and CDR2 sequences are MGHDK and SYGVNS. V lost 0 bases and J 8 bases, leaving 11 bases between the germline ends. The CDR3 is made up of 15 amino acids. CDR3 sequence reads: CASSEYTGLDSPLHF. CDR3 sequence (DNA): TGTGCCAGCAGTGAATACACAGGGTTAGATTCACCCCTCCACTTT.

V is TRBV27 and J is TRBJ2-5, with 9 bases matching TRBD1. Germline V CDR1 and CDR2: MNHEY, SMNVEV (reference sequence). V dropped 6 bases and J dropped 13; count of bases not matched to a gene: 9. The CDR3 totals 12 residues. This CDR3 reads CASRPRQGEWYF. In DNA, the CDR3 is TGTGCCAGCAGACCCAGACAGGGGGAGTGGTACTTC.

This clonotype was seen a few times. This chain joins TRBV29-1 and TRBJ2-1, with 8 bases that match TRBD2. Germline assignment: CDR1 SQVTM and CDR2 ANQGSEA. V was clipped by 7 bases and J by 1 base; unmatched bases: 9. There are 15 residues in the CDR3. The chain's CDR3 is CSGRTSGGSYNEQFF. In DNA, the CDR3 is TGCAGCGGAAGAACTAGCGGAGGATCCTACAATGAGCAGTTCTTC.

The chain carries TRBV3-1 and TRBJ1-2; 9 positions agree with TRBD1. The CDR3 length is 15 residues. Germline V lookup: CDR1 LGHDT, CDR2 YNNKEL (reference sequence). Trimming removed 6 bases from V and 5 bases from J; junction bases left unmatched: 10. The CDR3 bases are TGTGCCAGCAGTCGGGGACAGGGCTCCTATTATGGCTACACCTTC. It yields the protein CASSRGQGSYYGYTF.

The J gene is TRBJ2-2, the V gene TRBV9, with D maybe TRBD2 (6 bases). The CDR3 runs to 17 residues. V was clipped by 0 bases and J by 1 base, with 13 bases between them. The germline V gene has CDR1 SGDLS and CDR2 YYNGEE. This CDR3 reads CASSVEVGGLNTGELFF. CDR3 bases: TGTGCCAGCAGCGTAGAAGTTGGAGGGTTGAACACCGGGGAGCTGTTTTTT.

This clonotype was recorded a few times. The chain combines TRBV6-1 with TRBJ1-5; D uncertain. Between the trimmed V and J ends, which lost 1 base and 2 bases, there was a span of 9 bases. This CDR3 comprises 15 residues. Germline-derived CDR1 and CDR2 are MNHNS and SASEGT. The CDR3 DNA is TGTGCCAGCAGTGAAGGGCGAGTGGGCAATCAGCCCCAGCATTTT. This gives the protein CASSEGRVGNQPQHF.

This clonotype turned up a few times. V gene TRBV12-3 or TRBV12-4 combines with J gene TRBJ2-7, with D possibly TRBD2 on 5 matching bases. CDR3 length: 14 amino acids. Trimming removed 5 bases at V and 6 bases at J, with 17 bases between. Written as DNA, the CDR3 is TGTGCCAGCAGTCTCCGGGCGACTAAAATCGAGCAGTACTTC. Its translation: CASSLRATKIEQYF.